A selection of T cell receptor beta chains follows, all from one sample in a study of shared clonotypes between healthy human individuals. Assay used: immunoSEQ multiplex PCR; TCRdb lists only in-frame clones, some missing. There are over a million clones in the sample; more than 95% occur only once, and roughly 1.2% lies in the top ten. The specimen sequenced was naive CD4+ T cells sorted from blood. The receptors originated from a man aged 25-45 years in good health. CDR3s include the opening cysteine and the closing phenylalanine or tryptophan. A D gene is named only where the DNA matches it firmly.

j_call: TRBJ2-7
d_call: TRBD1
v_call: TRBV4-3
cdr3_aa: CASSQRPGQGVHEQYF

j_call: TRBJ1-2
d_call: NA
v_call: TRBV2
cdr3_aa: CASSERGGGYTF

j_call: TRBJ2-7
d_call: NA
v_call: TRBV7-2
cdr3_aa: CASSLSSKFSYEQYF

j_call: TRBJ2-1
d_call: TRBD2
v_call: TRBV5-4
cdr3_aa: CASSSYATSGRRNEQFF

j_call: TRBJ1-2
d_call: NA
v_call: TRBV16
cdr3_aa: CASSQALAGTYGYTF

j_call: TRBJ1-2
d_call: NA
v_call: TRBV29-1
cdr3_aa: CSVVLFRSDGYTF

j_call: TRBJ2-1
d_call: TRBD2
v_call: TRBV28
cdr3_aa: CASSSLRYALRGTSFNEQFF

j_call: TRBJ1-1
d_call: TRBD1
v_call: TRBV10-3
cdr3_aa: CAIGVPLAGGMNTEAFF

j_call: TRBJ2-7
d_call: NA
v_call: TRBV11-2
cdr3_aa: CASSLDGPYEQYF

j_call: TRBJ1-1
d_call: NA
v_call: TRBV25-1
cdr3_aa: CASRTWGGAGAEAFF

j_call: TRBJ2-3
d_call: NA
v_call: TRBV5-1
cdr3_aa: CASSFLTPETDTQYF

j_call: TRBJ1-1
d_call: TRBD1
v_call: TRBV11-2
cdr3_aa: CASSPDRGTEAFF